Listed below are T cell receptor beta chains from one sample, sequenced in a study of shared clonotypes between healthy human individuals. Measured with immunoSEQ multiplex PCR; TCRdb has only the in-frame clones, and not every one. The data show about 2.4 million clones, 80% to 95% seen once. What was sequenced was naive CD4+ T cells from PBMCs. The receptors originated from a man between 18 and 29 years old in good health. Some clones in this sample may be carry-over from other donors' samples. CDR3s leave out the opening cysteine and the closing phenylalanine or tryptophan.

v_call: TRBV30; j_call: TRBJ1-5; cdr3_aa: AWSVRSGGGPQH
v_call: TRBV28; j_call: TRBJ1-4; cdr3_aa: ASRNLMGQAGNEKLF
v_call: TRBV28; j_call: TRBJ2-7; cdr3_aa: ASSIPLGEQY
v_call: TRBV30; j_call: TRBJ1-2; cdr3_aa: AWTGQGSNYGYT
v_call: TRBV19; j_call: TRBJ1-2; cdr3_aa: ASLLSGGPNYGYT
v_call: TRBV7-8; j_call: TRBJ2-3; cdr3_aa: ASSLVGSNPTDTQY
v_call: TRBV5-4; j_call: TRBJ2-5; cdr3_aa: ASSLPGQGLQETQY
v_call: TRBV5-1; j_call: TRBJ1-1; cdr3_aa: ASSLRDRENTEAF
v_call: TRBV19; j_call: TRBJ1-1; cdr3_aa: ASRKGQGNTEAF
v_call: TRBV7-9; j_call: TRBJ2-1; cdr3_aa: ASSSRRTSGQNNEQF
v_call: TRBV7-7; j_call: TRBJ2-2; cdr3_aa: ASSLRESGELF
v_call: TRBV27; j_call: TRBJ1-5; cdr3_aa: ASSAKPTGVGNQPQH
v_call: TRBV10-1; j_call: TRBJ2-7; cdr3_aa: ASSGFVDGEQY
v_call: TRBV4-3; j_call: TRBJ1-2; cdr3_aa: ASSQPGQAANYGYT
v_call: TRBV7-9; j_call: TRBJ2-7; cdr3_aa: ASQSGGTYEQY
v_call: TRBV7-2; j_call: TRBJ2-7; cdr3_aa: ASSLGGGVPYEQY
v_call: TRBV28; j_call: TRBJ2-7; cdr3_aa: ATRPGTTLYEQY
v_call: TRBV28; j_call: TRBJ2-1; cdr3_aa: ASSLSPGQGAPRQYNEQF
v_call: TRBV18; j_call: TRBJ2-7; cdr3_aa: ASSPQGGPYEQY
v_call: TRBV18; j_call: TRBJ1-1; cdr3_aa: ASSPPYTTEAF
v_call: TRBV5-1; j_call: TRBJ2-7; cdr3_aa: ASSLGLGQGAGEQY
v_call: TRBV29-1; j_call: TRBJ1-2; cdr3_aa: SVGGGRGNYGYT
v_call: TRBV5-6; j_call: TRBJ1-2; cdr3_aa: ASLRAIWGSNYGYT
v_call: TRBV7-9; j_call: TRBJ1-2; cdr3_aa: ASSLAMDGPSLT
v_call: TRBV7-2; j_call: TRBJ2-7; cdr3_aa: ASSFDGGHSYEQY
v_call: TRBV6-5; j_call: TRBJ2-5; cdr3_aa: ASSYSLSSETQY
v_call: TRBV6-6; j_call: TRBJ2-2; cdr3_aa: ASSLTESFGGELF
v_call: TRBV4-3; j_call: TRBJ1-2; cdr3_aa: ASREVAGSGYT
v_call: TRBV5-1; j_call: TRBJ2-7; cdr3_aa: ASTLGTRETYEQY
v_call: TRBV5-5; j_call: TRBJ2-1; cdr3_aa: ASSSGTSGNEQF
v_call: TRBV7-3; j_call: TRBJ2-6; cdr3_aa: ASSFRSPSGANVLT
v_call: TRBV6-5; j_call: TRBJ1-3; cdr3_aa: ASSYSTGRPGNTIY
v_call: TRBV28; j_call: TRBJ2-1; cdr3_aa: ASSLGRGYNEQF
v_call: TRBV28; j_call: TRBJ1-4; cdr3_aa: ASGVVGGREKLF
v_call: TRBV5-4; j_call: TRBJ2-7; cdr3_aa: ASSLITSGPYEQY
v_call: TRBV7-2; j_call: TRBJ2-7; cdr3_aa: ASSLKSNEQY
v_call: TRBV5-1; j_call: TRBJ2-5; cdr3_aa: ASSLEGGPETQY
v_call: TRBV15; j_call: TRBJ1-1; cdr3_aa: ATSRLRNEAF
v_call: TRBV11-2; j_call: TRBJ2-7; cdr3_aa: ASSSQGYEQY
v_call: TRBV19; j_call: TRBJ2-7; cdr3_aa: ASSYNYEQY
v_call: TRBV29-1; j_call: TRBJ2-5; cdr3_aa: SVGGEETQY
v_call: TRBV9; j_call: TRBJ2-1; cdr3_aa: ASERDSYNEQF
v_call: TRBV4-3; j_call: TRBJ2-7; cdr3_aa: ASSQMTGFPYEQY
v_call: TRBV30; j_call: TRBJ2-1; cdr3_aa: AWSGEGTSSYNEQF
v_call: TRBV7-2; j_call: TRBJ2-7; cdr3_aa: ASSFIPVGRLTAYEQY
v_call: TRBV5-1; j_call: TRBJ2-1; cdr3_aa: ASKPHGLGQGPNEQF
v_call: TRBV28; j_call: TRBJ2-7; cdr3_aa: ASTSNHEQY
v_call: TRBV9; j_call: TRBJ1-3; cdr3_aa: ASSVGGNTIY
v_call: TRBV5-1; j_call: TRBJ1-1; cdr3_aa: ASSTGGGNTEAF
v_call: TRBV29-1; j_call: TRBJ2-3; cdr3_aa: SVPPVRGAGAVADTQY
v_call: TRBV15; j_call: TRBJ1-2; cdr3_aa: ATSRGQVVYT
v_call: TRBV18; j_call: TRBJ2-3; cdr3_aa: ASSPVGDTQY
v_call: TRBV5-1; j_call: TRBJ2-6; cdr3_aa: ASVLLVRANVLT
v_call: TRBV5-5; j_call: TRBJ2-3; cdr3_aa: ASGGTNTDTQY
v_call: TRBV6-6; j_call: TRBJ2-5; cdr3_aa: ASSYGTGGETQY
v_call: TRBV7-8; j_call: TRBJ1-5; cdr3_aa: ASSVLGRTVGNRPQH
v_call: TRBV9; j_call: TRBJ2-1; cdr3_aa: ASSRSRGYNEQF
v_call: TRBV7-8; j_call: TRBJ1-2; cdr3_aa: ASSLATGGAAGYT